These 22 T cell receptor beta chains share one sample of origin, sequenced in a study of siplizumab effects on memory and regulatory T cells. Profiled with immunoSEQ multiplex PCR; TCRdb holds only in-frame clones, not every one. The data show around 100,000 clones, about nine tenths seen once. The sample comprised CD4+ T cells sorted from blood. The receptors were gathered from a human donor in good health. Some clones in this sample may be carry-over from other donors' samples.

The CDR3 is CASSLPGGRGAQYF. In nucleotides, the CDR3 is TGTGCCAGCAGTCTACCGGGAGGGCGGGGGGCCCAGTACTTC. The chain is built from TRBV6-1 and TRBJ2-5, with 8 bases lining up with TRBD2. This CDR3 spans 14 amino acids. V dropped 5 bases and J dropped 9; count of bases not matched to a gene: 11. Per the germline V gene, CDR1 is MNHNS and CDR2 is SASEGT.

The V gene is TRBV5-5, the J gene TRBJ2-7; 8 bases fit TRBD2. CDR1 is SGHKS, CDR2 YYEKEE, per germline (reference sequence). CDR3 length: 16 residues. V trimming: 2 bases; J trimming: 4 bases; junction bases outside the gene matches: 11. DNA of the CDR3: TGTGCCAGCAGCTTCCTCCGGGGGGGATTTTCATACGAGCAGTACTTC. Translated: CASSFLRGGFSYEQYF.

This clone was observed a single time. This rearrangement joins TRBV6-1 to TRBJ2-4; D gene unclear. V lost 5 bases and J lost 8, with 10 bases in between. This CDR3 has 12 residues. The germline gives CDR1 MNHNS, CDR2 SASEGT. The CDR3 bases are TGTGCCAGCAGTTTGGACGGAGACATTCAGTACTTC. Translation gives CASSLDGDIQYF.

This rearrangement joins TRBV2 to TRBJ1-4; possible D gene TRBD1, 5 bases. The CDR3 loop spans 12 amino acids. V lost 6 bases, J lost 7 bases, and 9 bases lay in between. Germline CDR1 reads SNHLY; CDR2 reads FYNNEI. Here the CDR3 DNA reads TGTGCCAGCAGAGGGGCGGGTGAAAAACTGTTTTTT. It encodes CASRGAGEKLFF.

The chain employs TRBV18 and TRBJ2-1; TRBD2 agrees at 7 bases. V was clipped by 3 bases and J by 1 base; unmatched bases: 12. The CDR3 length is 18 residues. Germline CDR1 KGHSH, CDR2 LQKENI. CDR3 sequence: CASSPPGLGRESYNEQFF. The CDR3 DNA reads as TGTGCCAGCTCACCCCCTGGATTAGGGCGGGAGTCCTACAATGAGCAGTTCTTC.

The chain links TRBV7-3 to TRBJ2-3; D is ambiguous. Germline assignment: CDR1 SGHTA and CDR2 FQGTGA. Deletions cut 5 bases from V and 5 bases from J, with 14 bases between. The CDR3 contains 14 residues. CDR3: CASSPEPTRDTQYF. The DNA of the CDR3 is TGTGCCAGCAGCCCTGAACCGACTCGAGATACGCAGTATTTT. The full variable domain, its missing parts supplied by reference TRBV7-3 and TRBJ2-3, is GAGVSQTPSNKVTEKGKYVELRCDPISGHTALYWYRQSLGQGPEFLIYFQGTGAADDSGLPNDRFFAVRPEGSVSTLKIQRTERGDSAVYLCASSPEPTRDTQYFGPGTRLTVL.

This sequence joins TRBV2 and TRBJ2-5, with unresolved D. This CDR3 is 12 amino acids long. Per germline, CDR1 SNHLY and CDR2 FYNNEI. V was shortened by 8 bases and J by 1 base, with 8 bases between the two germline ends. This CDR3 reads CASSEFQETQYF. The CDR3 coding sequence is TGTGCCAGCTCGGAATTCCAAGAGACCCAGTACTTC.

The rearrangement joins TRBV27 to TRBJ2-1; D is unclear. Germline V CDR1 and CDR2: MNHEY, SMNVEV (reference sequence). The CDR3 length is 14 residues. Trimming removed 2 bases at V and 3 bases at J, with 8 bases between. The CDR3 reads CASSLARSYNEQFF. The DNA of the CDR3 is TGTGCCAGCAGTTTAGCCAGGAGCTACAATGAGCAGTTCTTC.

V usage is TRBV5-1 and J usage is TRBJ2-3; no definite D call. Trimming removed 1 base from V and 0 bases from J, with 12 bases in between. Looked up from germline, CDR1 is SGHRS and CDR2 is YFSETQ. The CDR3 has 16 residues. The CDR3 DNA follows: TGCGCCAGCAGCTTGTTCGGCGGAACTAGCACAGATACGCAGTATTTT. This translates into CASSLFGGTSTDTQYF.

V usage is TRBV19 and J usage is TRBJ2-1; perhaps TRBD2 as D (5 bases). CDR3 size: 17 residues. Germline values: CDR1 LNHDA, CDR2 SQIVND (reference sequence). Trimming pared 4 bases from V and 1 base from J, leaving 17 bases between. DNA for the CDR3: TGTGCCAGTAGTAGAGCGGCCACCCAATTATCCTACAATGAGCAGTTCTTC. Amino acids: CASSRAATQLSYNEQFF.

The chain is built from TRBV28 and TRBJ2-3, with a possible D match to TRBD2 (6 bases). The V gene lost 6 bases and the J gene lost 2 bases, with 18 bases spanning the gap. The V gene's germline CDR1 is MDHEN and CDR2 SYDVKM. CDR3 size: 16 residues. CDR3 region: CASRTPAGGPTDTQYF. The CDR3 DNA reads as TGTGCCAGCAGAACCCCAGCAGGAGGGCCCACAGATACGCAGTATTTT.

The V gene is TRBV7-2, the J gene TRBJ2-5, with 7 nucleotides matching TRBD2. The CDR3 sequence is 16 residues long. CDR1 and CDR2 (germline): SGHTA, FQGNSA. The V segment lost 4 bases and the J segment 1 base; nucleotides outside the gene matches: 9. CDR3 coding DNA: TGTGCCAGCAGCTCCCGACAGCGGGGACTCCAAGAGACCCAGTACTTC. This codes for CASSSRQRGLQETQYF.

The chain employs TRBV19 and TRBJ1-1; no definite D call. Germline V lookup: CDR1 LNHDA, CDR2 SQIVND (reference sequence). The CDR3 spans 15 residues. V was pared by 5 bases and J by 3 bases, with 16 bases between. The CDR3 DNA is TGTGCCAGTAGTTCATGGACGGGTGGGGACACTGAAGCTTTCTTT. Translated, it gives CASSSWTGGDTEAFF.

The rearrangement uses TRBV14 and TRBJ1-4; D is unresolved. The V gene lost 5 bases and the J gene lost 0 bases, with 25 bases spanning the gap. Germline-derived CDR1 and CDR2 are SGHDN and FVKESK. The CDR3 consists of 20 residues. The CDR3: CASSETKGRGRSATNEKLFF. CDR3 coding DNA: TGTGCCAGCAGCGAGACAAAAGGCCGCGGGAGGTCCGCAACTAATGAAAAACTGTTTTTT.

The chain has TRBV28 and TRBJ1-1; D remains ambiguous. The CDR3 is 13 residues long. Trimming pared 4 bases from V and 4 bases from J, leaving 10 bases between. Germline-derived CDR1 and CDR2 are MDHEN and SYDVKM. CDR3 sequence reads: CASSSVSFTEAFF. The CDR3 nucleotides read TGTGCCAGCAGTTCAGTGAGTTTCACTGAAGCTTTCTTT. Together with reference TRBV28 and TRBJ1-1, the CDR3 gives the full variable domain: DVKVTQSSRYLVKRTGEKVFLECVQDMDHENMFWYRQDPGLGLRLIYFSYDVKMKEKGDIPEGYSVSREKKERFSLILESASTNQTSMYLCASSSVSFTEAFFGQGTRLTVV.

This clone has just one count. The chain is built from TRBV30 and TRBJ1-2; D is perhaps TRBD1 (5 bases). Trimming removed 2 bases from V and 2 bases from J, with 9 bases in between. This CDR3 contains 13 residues. The germline gives CDR1 GTSNPN, CDR2 SVGIG (reference sequence). CDR3 sequence: CAWSLDINYGYTF. DNA of the CDR3: TGTGCCTGGAGTTTGGACATAAACTATGGCTACACCTTC.

The chain couples TRBV28 to TRBJ2-7, with D unclear. This CDR3 comprises 13 residues. Looked up from germline, CDR1 is MDHEN and CDR2 is SYDVKM. Trimming took 6 bases from V and 3 from J, leaving 12 bases between them. The CDR3 DNA follows: TGTGCCAGCAGGAGCAGAAGTCTCTACGAGCAGTACTTC. It is translated as CASRSRSLYEQYF.

The gene calls are TRBV19 and TRBJ2-1; D is possibly TRBD2 (5 bases). This CDR3 is 14 amino acids long. Germline V gene lookup returns CDR1 LNHDA and CDR2 SQIVND (reference sequence). V was cut by 4 bases and J by 9 bases, with 16 bases left in between. CDR3: CASSTSWGLSEQFF. CDR3 nucleotide sequence: TGTGCCAGTAGTACTAGCTGGGGATTGTCTGAGCAGTTCTTC.

The sample holds one count of this clone. V usage is TRBV6-1 and J usage is TRBJ2-1; D might be TRBD1 (5 bases). Per the germline V gene, CDR1 is MNHNS and CDR2 is SASEGT. V gave up 10 bases and J gave up 0 bases, with 16 bases separating them. CDR3 length: 15 residues. The CDR3 region has the DNA TGTGCCACCATGACAGAACCCAGCTCCTACAATGAGCAGTTCTTC. Translation gives CATMTEPSSYNEQFF.

Only one count was recorded for this clone. V usage is TRBV6-4 and J usage is TRBJ1-3; 8 bases are shared with TRBD1. After removal of 6 bases from V and 2 bases from J, the junction contained 6 bases not matched to a gene. The CDR3 has 15 amino acids. Germline CDR1 and CDR2: MRHNA and SNTAGT. CDR3 region: CASSLQGVTGNTIYF. As DNA, the CDR3 is TGTGCCAGCAGCCTACAGGGGGTCACTGGAAACACCATATATTTT.

The J gene is TRBJ2-1, the V gene TRBV4-1; the D gene is possibly TRBD2 (5 bases). The germline V gene has CDR1 MGHRA and CDR2 YSYEKL. V dropped 0 bases and J dropped 0 bases, with 12 bases sitting between them. The CDR3 is 17 residues long. CDR3 residues: CASSQEAGEDSYNEQFF. The CDR3, as DNA: TGCGCCAGCAGCCAAGAGGCCGGGGAAGACTCCTACAATGAGCAGTTCTTC.

This chain connects TRBV6-1 to TRBJ2-6; 9 bases fit TRBD2. The CDR3 is made up of 15 amino acids. The trim removed 10 bases at V and 0 bases at J, leaving 4 bases unmatched. The germline CDR1 and CDR2 sequences are MNHNS and SASEGT. CDR3 in amino acids: CATRRGGSGANVLTF. The CDR3 region has the DNA TGTGCCACCCGGCGGGGGGGCTCTGGGGCCAACGTCCTGACTTTC.